Below, 24 T cell receptor beta chains from the same sample are listed, as sequenced in a study of CD8 T cells in ankylosing spondylitis. Antigens for these TCRs are unknown. One entry per CDR3 protein, called by TCRdb with MiXCR from the 5' RACE reads. The sample holds just under 550,000 distinct CDR3 sequences, roughly 13% seen once. Study-level results: A motif of seven or eight highly homologous TCR beta variants was seen as apparently characteristic of ankylosing spondylitis blood.

The specimen was blood, either unsorted or a sorted T cell fraction (not recorded which). These receptors originate from a male donor with ankylosing spondylitis.

This clonotype was counted between two and nine times. This rearrangement joins TRBV5-1 to TRBJ2-5, with TRBD2 matching 9 bases. CDR3 length: 13 amino acids. The V gene's germline CDR1 is SGHRS and CDR2 YFSETQ. The J segment lost 3 bases and the V segment lost 4 bases, leaving 1 base of the junction unmatched. CDR3 sequence: CASSVAGEETQYF. In nucleotides, the CDR3 is TGCGCCAGCAGCGTAGCGGGAGAAGAGACCCAGTACTTC.

This clonotype was detected many times. This chain connects TRBV7-9 to TRBJ2-1; 10 bases are a match to TRBD1. J gave up 6 bases and V 3 bases, and 5 bases lay outside the gene matches. The germline V gene encodes CDR1 SEHNR and CDR2 FQNEAQ (reference sequence). The length of the CDR3 is 15 residues. CDR3 DNA sequence: TGTGCCAGCAGCTTGGGACAGGGGCCGTTCAATGAGCAGTTCTTC. It is translated as CASSLGQGPFNEQFF.

This clonotype has only a few counts. The chain couples TRBV3-1 to TRBJ1-4, with TRBD1 matching over 8 bases. Germline V CDR1 and CDR2: LGHDT, YNNKEL (reference sequence). V lost 1 base to trimming and J lost 8 bases; unmatched junction nucleotides: 6. The CDR3 extends over 15 amino acids. The CDR3 DNA follows: TGTGCCAGCAGCCAAGCGGACAGGGCCAAGGAAAAACTGTTTTTT. Protein product: CASSQADRAKEKLFF.

This clonotype was seen a few times. The J gene is TRBJ1-1, the V gene TRBV3-1; the D gene is possibly TRBD1 (5 bases). This CDR3 is built from 13 residues. Germline V lookup: CDR1 LGHDT, CDR2 YNNKEL (reference sequence). V lost 3 bases, J lost 4 bases, and 9 bases lay in between. The CDR3 sequence: CASSHNGGTEAFF. The CDR3 DNA follows: TGTGCCAGCAGCCATAACGGGGGCACTGAAGCTTTCTTT.

Only a few counts were recorded for this clonotype. J is TRBJ2-7 and V is TRBV27; D uncertain. V lost 6 bases and J lost 3, with 6 bases in between. The CDR3 consists of 11 residues. The germline CDR1 and CDR2 sequences are MNHEY and SMNVEV (reference sequence). This CDR3 reads CASRRLYEQYF. The CDR3 DNA reads as TGTGCCAGCAGGAGACTCTACGAGCAGTACTTC.

V gene TRBV2 combines with J gene TRBJ2-3; unclear D gene. Per the germline V gene, CDR1 is SNHLY and CDR2 is FYNNEI. Trimming stripped 9 bases from V and 5 bases from J, with 15 bases between. This CDR3 has 13 amino acids. The CDR3 protein is CASGGMTQDTQYF. In DNA, the CDR3 is TGTGCCAGTGGCGGTATGACCCAAGATACGCAGTATTTT.

The chain joins TRBV6-5 to TRBJ2-1; maybe TRBD2 (7 bases). The V gene's germline CDR1 is MNHEY and CDR2 SVGAGI. Trimming pared 2 bases from V and 3 bases from J, leaving 17 bases between. The length of the CDR3 is 17 residues. The CDR3 DNA is TGTGCCAGCAGTTACCCCCGCCGCGGGGGCGGCTACAATGAGCAGTTCTTC. Protein: CASSYPRRGGGYNEQFF.

This chain uses TRBV5-1 with TRBJ1-1; the D gene is possibly TRBD1 (5 bases). Trimming removed 4 bases from V and 3 bases from J, with 13 bases in between. Germline values: CDR1 SGHRS, CDR2 YFSETQ. This CDR3 spans 14 amino acids. The CDR3 is CASSPLEGHTEAFF. DNA for the CDR3: TGCGCCAGCAGCCCCCTTGAGGGACACACTGAAGCTTTCTTT.

Many counts were recorded for this clonotype. The J gene is TRBJ2-2, the V gene TRBV12-3 or TRBV12-4; D tentatively fits TRBD1 or TRBD2 (7 bases each). The CDR3 runs to 16 residues. V was pared by 3 bases and J by 7 bases, with 18 bases between. CDR3 nucleotides: TGTGCCAGCAGTTTTATCGGACTAGGGGGCGGCGGGGAGCTGTTTTTT. Translated: CASSFIGLGGGGELFF.

The chain combines TRBV2 with TRBJ1-2; TRBD1 agrees at 7 bases. The germline CDR1 and CDR2 sequences are SNHLY and FYNNEI. CDR3 length equals 15 residues. Trimming at V came to 2 bases and at J to 4 bases, leaving 7 bases not matched to a gene. The CDR3 spells CASSEWRQGGYGYTF. CDR3 nucleotides: TGTGCCAGCAGTGAATGGCGCCAGGGGGGCTATGGCTACACCTTC.

This clonotype was detected ten times or more. This rearrangement joins TRBV10-3 to TRBJ2-3; D gene ambiguous. Germline V gene sequence: CDR1 ENHRY, CDR2 SYGVKD. The CDR3 totals 13 residues. The germline V and J ends were trimmed by 3 bases and 6 bases, with 10 bases remaining between them. The CDR3 region has the DNA TGTGCCATCAGTGATAAGGGCTTGGATACGCAGTATTTT. Its translation: CAISDKGLDTQYF.

The chain has TRBV5-6 and TRBJ2-7; 8 nucleotides align to TRBD1. Trimming at V came to 3 bases and at J to 2 bases, leaving 7 bases not matched to a gene. CDR1 is SGHDT, CDR2 YYEEEE, per germline. The CDR3 loop spans 15 amino acids. The CDR3 is CASSSGTGAPYEQYF. The DNA of the CDR3 is TGTGCCAGCAGCTCCGGGACAGGAGCCCCCTACGAGCAGTACTTC.

The rearrangement joins TRBV11-3 to TRBJ2-2, with unresolved D. V lost 8 bases and J lost 3, with 19 bases in between. This CDR3 spans 16 amino acids. In germline, CDR1 is SGHNT, CDR2 YENEEA. The CDR3 here is CASAPREGSYTGELFF. The CDR3 DNA sequence: TGTGCCAGCGCCCCTAGGGAAGGTTCTTACACCGGGGAGCTGTTTTTT.

The V gene is TRBV7-9, the J gene TRBJ2-1; 11 bases fit TRBD2. The CDR3 sequence is 15 residues long. V was clipped by 2 bases and J by 9 bases; unmatched bases: 6. Germline CDR1 and CDR2: SEHNR and FQNEAQ (reference sequence). CDR3 region: CASSLIELAGVEQFF. In DNA form, the CDR3 reads TGTGCCAGCAGCTTAATAGAACTAGCGGGAGTTGAGCAGTTCTTC.

As regards this clonotype: This may come from a read error, since a much larger clone is one base off. The V call is TRBV5-6, the J call TRBJ2-2; 7 bases map to TRBD2. CDR1 is SGHDT and CDR2 is YYEEEE in the germline V gene. The V segment lost 6 bases and the J segment 5 bases; nucleotides outside the gene matches: 13. This CDR3 is 16 amino acids long. CDR3 sequence reads: CASTRGGGRETGELFF. The CDR3 DNA reads TGTGCCAGCACCCGCGGGGGAGGAAGGGAAACCGGGGAGCTGTTTTTT.

This clonotype was seen a few times. In DNA, the CDR3 is TGTGCCAGCAGTGAACTAGCGGGAGATCGCTACGAGCAGTACGTC. This sequence encodes CASSELAGDRYEQYV. This chain joins TRBV6-1 and TRBJ2-7; the match to TRBD2 covers 10 bases. V trimming: 2 bases; J trimming: 3 bases; junction bases outside the gene matches: 4. Germline-derived CDR1 and CDR2 are MNHNS and SASEGT. The CDR3 is 15 amino acids.

In this sample, this clonotype turned up a few times. V and J are TRBV3-1 and TRBJ2-1, with TRBD1 matching over 7 bases. J lost 5 bases, V lost 2 bases, and 3 bases had no gene match. CDR3 size: 14 residues. CDR1 is LGHDT, CDR2 YNNKEL, per germline (reference sequence). The CDR3 is CASSQFTGDNEQFF. The CDR3 bases are TGTGCCAGCAGCCAATTCACAGGGGACAATGAGCAGTTCTTC.

The chain carries TRBV5-1 and TRBJ2-3, with TRBD2 matching over 12 bases. This CDR3 has 19 residues. Germline V lookup: CDR1 SGHRS, CDR2 YFSETQ. V lost 2 bases to trimming and J lost 2 bases; unmatched junction nucleotides: 12. CDR3 region: CASSFPRTSGKYSTDTQYF. CDR3 DNA sequence: TGCGCCAGCAGCTTTCCCCGGACTAGCGGGAAATATTCCACAGATACGCAGTATTTT.

For this clonotype: Relative to the germline gene, one junction end is altered; a read error may explain this. The chain links TRBV7-9 to TRBJ2-1; D tentatively reads TRBD1 or TRBD2 (5 bases each). Germline V lookup: CDR1 SEHNR, CDR2 FQNEAQ (reference sequence). This CDR3 has 14 amino acids. The CDR3 nucleotides read TGTGCCAGCAGCGTAGCCGGGGCCAGCGATGAGCAGTTCTTC. This codes for CASSVAGASDEQFF. Complete variable domain (other parts from reference TRBV7-9 and TRBJ2-1): DTGVSQNPRHKITKRGQNVTFRCDPISEHNRLYWYRQTLGQGPEFLTYFQNEAQLEKSRLLSDRFSAERPKGSFSTLEIQRTEQGDSAMYLCASSVAGASDEQFFGPGTRLTVL.

In its sample, this clonotype was seen a few times. The chain carries TRBV11-1 and TRBJ2-6; 8 nucleotides agree with TRBD1. The germline CDR1 and CDR2 sequences are SGHAT and FQDESV (reference sequence). This CDR3 region has 18 residues. V trimming: 5 bases; J trimming: 2 bases; junction bases outside the gene matches: 11. For the CDR3, the DNA is TGTGCCAGCAGCCCCCCCCGAAGGACAGGGACTGGGGCCAACGTCCTGACTTTC. Amino acids: CASSPPRRTGTGANVLTF.

The rearrangement uses TRBV7-7 and TRBJ2-7; no firm D call. Germline-derived CDR1 and CDR2 are SSHAT and FNYEAQ (reference sequence). V dropped 1 base and J dropped 2 bases, with 12 bases sitting between them. CDR3 length equals 15 residues. The CDR3 nucleotides read TGTGCCAGCAGCTTAGGGGCAGCACAAACCTACGAGCAGTACTTC. This codes for CASSLGAAQTYEQYF.

The rearrangement links TRBV20-1 to TRBJ1-5, with D perhaps matching TRBD1 (6 bases). The CDR3 loop spans 14 amino acids. Looked up from germline, CDR1 is DFQATT and CDR2 is SNEGSKA (reference sequence). Trimming took 6 bases from V and 2 from J, leaving 14 bases between them. CDR3 in DNA: TGCAGTGCCGGGGGCGCCGGGGGCAATCAGCCCCAGCATTTT. It translates to CSAGGAGGNQPQHF.

This clonotype was counted a few times. The genes are TRBV4-1 and TRBJ2-2; weak D call: TRBD1 (6 bases). CDR3 size: 19 residues. Germline V CDR1 and CDR2: MGHRA, YSYEKL. V lost 0 bases, J lost 5 bases, and 22 bases lay in between. The CDR3 region has the DNA TGCGCCAGCAGCCAAGATACGTTCGGGACACAGGGACGGACCGGGGAGCTGTTTTTT. Protein sequence: CASSQDTFGTQGRTGELFF.

V is TRBV6-1 and J is TRBJ1-5; D might be TRBD1 (6 bases). Germline lookup yields CDR1 MNHNS and CDR2 SASEGT. Deletions cut 4 bases from V and 4 bases from J, with 11 bases between. This CDR3 has 14 residues. DNA of the CDR3: TGTGCCAGCAGTGGGACAGTAGCGAATCAGCCCCAGCATTTT. Translated, it gives CASSGTVANQPQHF.